The 25 T cell receptor beta chains below come from one sample, sequenced in a study of blood T cells in healthy people across ages. PCR was performed a second time for about 7 to 12 cycles using a sample-barcoded 5' primer and a J-beta primer mix. TCRdb processed the 5' RACE reads anew with MiXCR; each CDR3 protein has one entry. The sample lists 540,000 or so distinct CDR3 sequences, about 45% occurring once. The sample consisted of blood. These TCRs come from an elderly man in good health.

In DNA form, the CDR3 reads TGTGCCAGCAGCGCCGGATGGACAGCTGGGGCCAACGTCCTGACTTTC. Its translation is CASSAGWTAGANVLTF. This sequence joins TRBV9 and TRBJ2-6; possible D gene TRBD1, 6 bases. Trimming took off 3 bases at V and 2 bases at J, with 12 bases between the two ends. CDR3 size: 16 residues. The V gene's germline CDR1 is SGDLS and CDR2 YYNGEE.

The chain carries TRBV9 and TRBJ1-5; D remains ambiguous. Germline lookup yields CDR1 SGDLS and CDR2 YYNGEE. V was pared by 0 bases and J by 0 bases, with 7 bases between. The CDR3 is 15 residues long. CDR3 protein: CASSVDDYSNQPQHF. CDR3 sequence (DNA): TGTGCCAGCAGCGTAGACGACTATAGCAATCAGCCCCAGCATTTT.

The chain joins TRBV7-9 to TRBJ2-5; TRBD1 might be the D (6 bases). Germline V CDR1 and CDR2: SEHNR, FQNEAQ (reference sequence). The CDR3 has 14 amino acids. The ends were cut back, 5 bases at V and 4 bases at J, with 14 bases in the middle. As DNA, the CDR3 is TGTGCCAGCAGCGTTACGCAGGGGTCAGAGACCCAGTACTTC. This codes for CASSVTQGSETQYF.

The chain couples TRBV28 to TRBJ1-2, with 7 bases lining up with TRBD1. Looked up from germline, CDR1 is MDHEN and CDR2 is SYDVKM. V dropped 4 bases and J dropped 4; count of bases not matched to a gene: 9. CDR3 length: 15 residues. This CDR3 reads CASSSPTGSGYGYTF. The CDR3 DNA follows: TGTGCCAGCAGTTCCCCGACAGGGTCGGGCTATGGCTACACCTTC.

This clonotype was counted between two and nine times. One base away lies a much larger clone, so this may be a sequencing read error. V and J are TRBV7-2 and TRBJ1-6; D gene ambiguous. CDR3 size: 13 residues. Trimming took 5 bases from V and 7 from J, leaving 9 bases between them. Germline V gene data show CDR1 as SGHTA and CDR2 as FQGNSA. This CDR3 reads CASSVSGNSPLHF. The CDR3 bases are TGTGCCAGCAGCGTATCCGGCAATTCACCCCTCCACTTT.

Only a few counts were recorded for this clonotype. The chain couples TRBV4-3 to TRBJ2-1; 9 bases map to TRBD2. The germline V gene has CDR1 LGHNA and CDR2 YSLEER. The CDR3 extends over 17 amino acids. V was pared by 4 bases and J by 4 bases, with 11 bases of the junction left unmatched. CDR3 DNA: TGCGCCAGCAGCCTAGACCGGGCTAGCGGGATGTACAATGAGCAGTTCTTC. This encodes CASSLDRASGMYNEQFF.

V gene TRBV11-2 combines with J gene TRBJ2-3; 10 nucleotides line up with TRBD2. Trimming cost V 3 bases and J 4 bases; bases outside gene matches: 1. This CDR3 region has 14 residues. The germline CDR1 and CDR2 sequences are SGHAT and FQNNGV. The CDR3 nucleotides are TGTGCCAGCAGCTTTAGCGGGAGGCCAGATACGCAGTATTTT. As protein: CASSFSGRPDTQYF.

This clonotype was detected many times. This may be a read error, as it is one base from a much larger clone. This chain joins TRBV6-5 and TRBJ2-7; the match to TRBD2 covers 7 bases. Germline values: CDR1 MNHEY, CDR2 SVGAGI. Trimming removed 6 bases from V and 4 bases from J; junction bases left unmatched: 9. This CDR3 has 14 residues. The CDR3 sequence is CASSAVGAGYEQYF. The CDR3 DNA sequence: TGTGCCAGCAGCGCCGTCGGAGCGGGGTACGAGCAGTACTTC.

The chain joins TRBV30 to TRBJ2-7, with TRBD2 matching 7 bases. This CDR3 has 11 amino acids. V dropped 5 bases and J dropped 7; count of bases not matched to a gene: 5. Per germline, CDR1 GTSNPN and CDR2 SVGIG (reference sequence). The DNA for the CDR3 is TGTGCCTGGGGGAGGGTCCCAGAGCAGTACTTC. It is translated as CAWGRVPEQYF.

The DNA for the CDR3 is TGTGCCAGCAGCCCGATACTGGCAGCCGCTGGAAACACCATATATTTT. Translated: CASSPILAAAGNTIYF. This chain joins TRBV7-9 and TRBJ1-3; D not resolved. CDR1 and CDR2 from the germline V gene are SEHNR and FQNEAQ (reference sequence). The CDR3 length is 16 residues. The V and J ends lost 5 bases and 2 bases respectively, with 16 bases between them.

This clonotype has a single count. V is TRBV12-3 or TRBV12-4 and J is TRBJ2-5; D is possibly TRBD1 (6 bases). Trimming pared 3 bases from V and 7 bases from J, leaving 12 bases between. There are 13 residues in the CDR3. The CDR3 region has the DNA TGTGCCAGCAGTTTTAGGACAGTTGGGACCCAGTACTTC. Its protein is CASSFRTVGTQYF.

This clonotype was counted between two and nine times. The rearrangement joins TRBV5-1 to TRBJ2-7; 9 positions agree with TRBD2. V lost 4 bases to trimming and J lost 3 bases; unmatched junction nucleotides: 8. CDR3 length: 15 amino acids. CDR1 is SGHRS, CDR2 YFSETQ, per germline. The CDR3 reads CASSPPASGNYEQYF. CDR3 DNA: TGCGCCAGCAGCCCCCCAGCTAGCGGGAACTACGAGCAGTACTTC.

This sequence joins TRBV7-2 and TRBJ2-1, with 8 bases that match TRBD2. J gave up 8 bases and V 3 bases, and 9 bases lay outside the gene matches. Germline-derived CDR1 and CDR2 are SGHTA and FQGNSA. CDR3 length: 15 residues. The DNA of the CDR3 is TGTGCCAGCAGCTTGGAAGCGGGAGTTAGCCATGAGCAGTTCTTC. Its protein is CASSLEAGVSHEQFF. Full variable domain (remainder filled in from reference TRBV7-2 and TRBJ2-1): GAGVSQSPSNKVTEKGKDVELRCDPISGHTALYWYRQSLGQGLEFLIYFQGNSAPDKSGLPSDRFSAERTGGSVSTLTIQRTQQEDSAVYLCASSLEAGVSHEQFFGPGTRLTVL.

This sequence joins TRBV7-2 and TRBJ2-1, with TRBD1 as a possible D gene (6 bases). The V end was cut by 4 bases, the J end by 9 bases, with 28 bases between. The CDR3 is 18 amino acids. Germline assignment: CDR1 SGHTA and CDR2 FQGNSA. The CDR3 protein is CASSYRSRTGKPGGEQFF. DNA of the CDR3: TGTGCCAGCAGCTATCGATCTCGTACAGGGAAACCGGGCGGTGAGCAGTTCTTC.

There are a few counts of this clonotype. V and J are TRBV10-3 and TRBJ1-5; 7 nucleotides align to TRBD1. Germline CDR1 is ENHRY and CDR2 is SYGVKD. The J segment lost 2 bases and the V segment lost 3 bases, leaving 13 bases of the junction unmatched. This CDR3 is built from 18 residues. CDR3 region: CAISDQTGYIGGNQPQHF. The CDR3 DNA is TGTGCCATCAGTGACCAGACAGGGTATATTGGAGGCAATCAGCCCCAGCATTTT.

This clonotype was seen more than once but under ten times. J is TRBJ2-1 and V is TRBV5-1; tentatively, D is TRBD1 (5 bases). Trimming removed 5 bases from V and 5 bases from J, with 14 bases in between. This CDR3 region has 14 residues. CDR1 and CDR2 from the germline V gene are SGHRS and YFSETQ. CDR3 sequence reads: CASSKGAPNNEQFF. CDR3 coding DNA: TGCGCCAGCAGTAAAGGGGCCCCCAACAATGAGCAGTTCTTC.

There are a few counts of this clonotype. The chain has TRBV20-1 and TRBJ2-7; 7 nucleotides agree with TRBD2. V was pared by 3 bases and J by 2 bases, with 13 bases of the junction left unmatched. CDR3 length equals 16 residues. Germline V gives CDR1 DFQATT, CDR2 SNEGSKA (reference sequence). In nucleotides, the CDR3 is TGCAGTGCTAGGTTTTCTAGCGGACATTCCCCCTACGAGCAGTACTTC. Protein product: CSARFSSGHSPYEQYF.

This chain links TRBV10-3 with TRBJ1-2, with D possibly matching TRBD1 (5 bases). Trimming took off 0 bases at V and 5 bases at J, with 13 bases between the two ends. Per germline, CDR1 ENHRY and CDR2 SYGVKD. The length of the CDR3 is 15 residues. CDR3 bases: TGTGCCATCAGTGAGTCTGCGACAGTCGGGTATGGCTACACCTTC. Its translation is CAISESATVGYGYTF.

This clonotype was observed a few times. The chain couples TRBV5-1 to TRBJ2-1; 13 nucleotides match TRBD2. Losses at the gene ends were 0 bases for V and 10 bases for J; bases not matched to a gene: 4. This CDR3 has 15 amino acids. The germline V gene encodes CDR1 SGHRS and CDR2 YFSETQ. The CDR3 sequence: CASSLGGTSGDEQFF. CDR3 coding DNA: TGCGCCAGCAGCTTGGGTGGGACTAGCGGGGACGAGCAGTTCTTC.

The CDR3 spells CASSRPNSDEQYF. In DNA form, the CDR3 reads TGTGCCAGCAGCCGACCCAATTCAGATGAGCAGTACTTC. This chain joins TRBV7-2 and TRBJ2-7; D ambiguous. There are 13 residues in the CDR3. The V and J ends lost 5 bases and 7 bases respectively, with 15 bases between them. Looked up from germline, CDR1 is SGHTA and CDR2 is FQGNSA.

This clonotype was detected a few times. The chain joins TRBV12-3 or TRBV12-4 to TRBJ2-1; weak D call: TRBD1 (5 bases). The CDR3 length is 13 residues. Trimming cost V 5 bases and J 8 bases, with 13 bases left between them. The CDR3 loop is CASSDNTGDEQFF. The DNA of the CDR3 is TGTGCCAGCAGTGATAATACAGGCGATGAGCAGTTCTTC.

This clonotype has a handful of counts. The chain is built from TRBV6-6 and TRBJ2-3; D could derive from TRBD1 or TRBD2 (5 bases each). Germline V gene sequence: CDR1 MNHNY, CDR2 SVGAGI (reference sequence). This CDR3 comprises 16 residues. V was shortened by 0 bases and J by 1 base, with 11 bases between the two germline ends. The DNA for the CDR3 is TGTGCCAGCAGTTACTCGGGACCGAGGGGCACAGATACGCAGTATTTT. Protein product: CASSYSGPRGTDTQYF.

The table lists this clonotype with a few counts. The chain combines TRBV6-5 with TRBJ2-7; D is unresolved. The CDR3 runs to 14 residues. Trimming removed 6 bases from V and 1 base from J, with 13 bases in between. The V gene's germline CDR1 is MNHEY and CDR2 SVGAGI. This CDR3 reads CASRQNRNSYEQYF. CDR3 DNA: TGTGCCAGCAGACAAAACAGAAATTCCTACGAGCAGTACTTC.

In its sample, this clonotype was seen a few times. The chain couples TRBV5-1 to TRBJ2-1; tentatively, D is TRBD1 (6 bases). From germline, CDR1 is SGHRS and CDR2 YFSETQ. The CDR3 consists of 15 residues. The ends were cut back, 5 bases at V and 0 bases at J, with 12 bases in the middle. The DNA for the CDR3 is TGCGCCAGCAGAACAGGGACAAGCTCCTACAATGAGCAGTTCTTC. Protein product: CASRTGTSSYNEQFF.

The V and J genes are TRBV6-5 and TRBJ2-5; 7 bases are shared with TRBD1. The CDR3 sequence is 16 residues long. The germline CDR1 and CDR2 sequences are MNHEY and SVGAGI. J gave up 0 bases and V 2 bases, and 6 bases lay outside the gene matches. As DNA, the CDR3 is TGTGCCAGCAGTTACCTACAGGGGAGCTACCAAGAGACCCAGTACTTC. Protein product: CASSYLQGSYQETQYF.